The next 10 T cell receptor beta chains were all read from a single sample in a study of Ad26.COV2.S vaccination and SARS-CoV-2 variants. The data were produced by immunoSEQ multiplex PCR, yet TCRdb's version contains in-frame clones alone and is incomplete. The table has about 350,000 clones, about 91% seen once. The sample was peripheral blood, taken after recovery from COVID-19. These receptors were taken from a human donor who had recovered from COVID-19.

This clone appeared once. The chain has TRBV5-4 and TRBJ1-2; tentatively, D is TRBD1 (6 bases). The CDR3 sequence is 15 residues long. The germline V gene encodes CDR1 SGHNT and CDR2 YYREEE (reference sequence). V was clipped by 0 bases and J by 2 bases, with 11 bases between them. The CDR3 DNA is TGTGCCAGCAGCTTGGAACAGGGAACCAACTATGGCTACACCTTC. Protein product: CASSLEQGTNYGYTF.

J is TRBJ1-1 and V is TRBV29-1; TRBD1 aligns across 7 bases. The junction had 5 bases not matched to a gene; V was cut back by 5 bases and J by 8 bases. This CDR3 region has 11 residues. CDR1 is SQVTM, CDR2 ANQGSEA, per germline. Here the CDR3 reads CSVKGATEAFF. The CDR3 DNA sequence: TGCAGCGTTAAGGGGGCAACGGAAGCTTTCTTT.

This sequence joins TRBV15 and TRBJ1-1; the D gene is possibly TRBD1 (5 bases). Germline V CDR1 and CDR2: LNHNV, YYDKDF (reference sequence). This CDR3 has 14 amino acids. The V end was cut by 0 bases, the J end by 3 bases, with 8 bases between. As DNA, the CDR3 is TGTGCCACCAGCAGAGATTTGGGGGACACTGAAGCTTTCTTT. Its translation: CATSRDLGDTEAFF.

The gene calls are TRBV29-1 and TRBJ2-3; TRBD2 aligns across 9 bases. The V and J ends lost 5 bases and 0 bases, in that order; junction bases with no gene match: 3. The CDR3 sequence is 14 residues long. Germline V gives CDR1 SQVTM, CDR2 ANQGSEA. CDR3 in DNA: TGCAGCGTTAAGACTAGCGGAAGCACAGATACGCAGTATTTT. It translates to CSVKTSGSTDTQYF.

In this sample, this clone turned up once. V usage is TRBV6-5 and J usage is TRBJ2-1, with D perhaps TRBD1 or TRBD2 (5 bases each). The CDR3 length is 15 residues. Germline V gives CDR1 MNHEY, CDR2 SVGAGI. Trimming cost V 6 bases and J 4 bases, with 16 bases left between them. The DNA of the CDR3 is TGTGCCAGCAGCGCCCGGGACGGCTCTTACAATGAGCAGTTCTTC. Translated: CASSARDGSYNEQFF.

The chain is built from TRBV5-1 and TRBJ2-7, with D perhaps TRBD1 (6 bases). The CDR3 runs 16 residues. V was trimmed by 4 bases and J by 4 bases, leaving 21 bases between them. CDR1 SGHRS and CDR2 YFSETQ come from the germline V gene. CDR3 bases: TGCGCCAGCAGCATACAGGGAGTTGGGCATCCATACGAGCAGTACTTC. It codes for CASSIQGVGHPYEQYF.

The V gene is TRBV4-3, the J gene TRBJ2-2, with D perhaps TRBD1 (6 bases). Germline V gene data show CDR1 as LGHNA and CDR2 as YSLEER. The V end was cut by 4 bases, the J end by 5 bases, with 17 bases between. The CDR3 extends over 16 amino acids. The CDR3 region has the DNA TGCGCCAGCAGCCGCCAGGGGAATATCCAAACCGGGGAGCTGTTTTTT. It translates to CASSRQGNIQTGELFF.

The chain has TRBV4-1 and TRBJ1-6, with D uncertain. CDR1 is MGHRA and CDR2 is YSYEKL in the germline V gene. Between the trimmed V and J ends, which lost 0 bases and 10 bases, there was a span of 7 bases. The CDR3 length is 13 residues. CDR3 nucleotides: TGCGCCAGCAGCCAAGAAGGAGAATCACCCCTCCACTTT. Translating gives CASSQEGESPLHF.

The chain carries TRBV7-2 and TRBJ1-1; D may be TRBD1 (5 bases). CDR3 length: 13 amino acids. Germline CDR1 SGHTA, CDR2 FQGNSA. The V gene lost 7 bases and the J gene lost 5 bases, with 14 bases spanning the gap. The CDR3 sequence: CASKSGGLTEAFF. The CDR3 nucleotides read TGTGCCAGCAAATCCGGGGGATTAACTGAAGCTTTCTTT.

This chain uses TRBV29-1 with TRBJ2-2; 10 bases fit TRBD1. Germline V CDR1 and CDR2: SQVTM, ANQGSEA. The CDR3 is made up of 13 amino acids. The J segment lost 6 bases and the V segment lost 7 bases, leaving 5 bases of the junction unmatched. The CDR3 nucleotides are TGCAGCGCAGGACAGGGGGTGGCCGGGGAGCTGTTTTTT. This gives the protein CSAGQGVAGELFF.